This note documents a single TCR beta chain sequence. Antigen specificity is unknown. A read error is possible here, since a much larger clone lies one base away. The CDR3 contains 16 residues. The germline V gene has CDR1 SGHTA and CDR2 FQGNSA. These data belong to a study of molecular identifiers for immune sequencing clone quantification. General observations from the study: Clones above 20 RNA copies held over 98% of effector molecules, under 1% in naive cells.

Sorted cells numbering about 20,000 to 1,100,000, with 10%, 30% or 50% RNA, yielded the naive CD8 libraries. Sorting isolated naive CD8 T cells as CD8+CD4-CCR7+CD45RA+ events. With listed TCR primers and previously described methods, bulk TCR libraries were prepared. TCRdb independently ran MiXCR on the PCR reads; one entry per CDR3 protein. Among approximately 320,000 distinct CDR3 sequences listed, roughly 24% were seen once. This receptor was identified in a human donor in good health. Some libraries in this study had Jurkat cell RNA spiked in. The chain couples TRBV7-2 to TRBJ2-1; 7 nucleotides match TRBD2. Sequencing input: naive CD8+ T cells from blood, with Jurkat cell RNA spiked in. Specified subset: FACS-sorted CD8+CD4-CCR7+CD45RA+ naive T cells. CDR3 amino acids: CASTTLGGTPRNERFF. The CDR3 region has the DNA TGTGCCAGCACCACTTTGGGGGGGACCCCTCGTAATGAGCGGTTCTTC.